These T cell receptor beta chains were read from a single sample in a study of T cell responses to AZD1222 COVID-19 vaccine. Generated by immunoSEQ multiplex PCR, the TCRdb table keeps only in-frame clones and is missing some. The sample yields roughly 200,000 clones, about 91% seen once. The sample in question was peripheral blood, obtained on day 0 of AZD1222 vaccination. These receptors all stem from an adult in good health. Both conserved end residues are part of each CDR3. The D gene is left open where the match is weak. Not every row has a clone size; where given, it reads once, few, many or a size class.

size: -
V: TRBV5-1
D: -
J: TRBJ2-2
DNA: TGCGCCAGCAGCTTGGCCTTAACCGGGGAGCTGTTTTTT
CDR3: CASSLALTGELFF

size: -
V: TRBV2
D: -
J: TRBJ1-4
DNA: TGTGCCACCGCCGGCGATAATGAAAAACTGTTTTTT
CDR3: CATAGDNEKLFF

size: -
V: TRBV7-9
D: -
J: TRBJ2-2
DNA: TGTGCCAGCAGCTTACCCTCTGGTGTGACCGGGGAGCTGTTTTTT
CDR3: CASSLPSGVTGELFF

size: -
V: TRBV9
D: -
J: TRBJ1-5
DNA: TGTGCCAGCAGCGTAGGGATGAATCAGCCCCAGCATTTT
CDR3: CASSVGMNQPQHF

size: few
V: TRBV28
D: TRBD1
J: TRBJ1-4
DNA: TGTGCCAGCAGTGGACAGGGGGCAGGGGAAAAACTGTTTTTT
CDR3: CASSGQGAGEKLFF

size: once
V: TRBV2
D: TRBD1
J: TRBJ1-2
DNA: TGTGCCAGCTGGACAGGGGGCCTAGGAAACTATGGCTACACCTTC
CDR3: CASWTGGLGNYGYTF

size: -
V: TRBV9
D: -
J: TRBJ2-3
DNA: TGTGCCAGCAGCGTAGAGGCAGGAGGGTTCACAGATACGCAGTATTTT
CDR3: CASSVEAGGFTDTQYF

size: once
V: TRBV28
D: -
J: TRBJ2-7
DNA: TGTGCCAGCAGTTTATATTATGGCTCCTACGAGCAGTACTTC
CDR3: CASSLYYGSYEQYF

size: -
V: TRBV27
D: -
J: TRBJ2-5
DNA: TGTGCCAGCAGTTTTTCAGGGAGAGAGACCCAGTACTTC
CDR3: CASSFSGRETQYF

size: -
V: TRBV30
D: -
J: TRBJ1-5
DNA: TGTGCCTGGAGCCGCCAGGGGCCTGGGCCCCAGCATTTT
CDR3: CAWSRQGPGPQHF

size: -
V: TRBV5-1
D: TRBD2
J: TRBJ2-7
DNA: TGCGCCAGCAGCTTACTAGCGGACAGCTACGAGCAGTACTTC
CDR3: CASSLLADSYEQYF

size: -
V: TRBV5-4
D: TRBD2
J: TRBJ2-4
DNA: TGTGCCAGCAGCCTCGCGGGGGTAACCAAAAACATTCAGTACTTC
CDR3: CASSLAGVTKNIQYF

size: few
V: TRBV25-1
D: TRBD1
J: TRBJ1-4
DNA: TGTGCCAGCAGTGGGGGGACAGGCGATAATGAAAAACTGTTTTTT
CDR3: CASSGGTGDNEKLFF

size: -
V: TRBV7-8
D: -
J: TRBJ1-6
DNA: TGTGCCAGCAGCTTAGGCGGGGTTGCAGCGTCACCCCTCCACTTT
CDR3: CASSLGGVAASPLHF

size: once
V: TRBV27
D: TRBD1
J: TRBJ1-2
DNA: TGTGCCAGCAGTTTATCTCAGGGGGCATTAGGCTACACCTTC
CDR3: CASSLSQGALGYTF

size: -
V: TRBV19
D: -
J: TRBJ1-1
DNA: TGTGCCAGTACAATTAACAGTGGCACTGAAGCTTTCTTT
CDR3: CASTINSGTEAFF

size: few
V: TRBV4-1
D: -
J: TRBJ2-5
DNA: TGCGCCAGCAGCCCCGAGTTCGAGACCCAGTACTTC
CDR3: CASSPEFETQYF

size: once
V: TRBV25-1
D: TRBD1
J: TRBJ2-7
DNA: TGTGCCAGCAGTGAACTCCGGGACAGCTTCTACGAGCAGTACTTC
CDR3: CASSELRDSFYEQYF

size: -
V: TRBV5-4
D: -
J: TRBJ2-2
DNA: TGTGCCAGCAGCTTGCGGCAGAGCAACACCGGGGAGCTGTTTTTT
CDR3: CASSLRQSNTGELFF

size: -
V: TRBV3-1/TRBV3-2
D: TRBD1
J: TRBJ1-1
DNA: TGTGCCAGCAGCCGCGGGACAGGGAACTCCGAAGCTTTCTTT
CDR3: CASSRGTGNSEAFF

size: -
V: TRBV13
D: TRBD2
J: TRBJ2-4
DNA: TGTGCCAGCAGCTTAGATTTGCGGGGGGGTGAGGATGCCAAAAACATTCAGTACTTC
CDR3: CASSLDLRGGEDAKNIQYF

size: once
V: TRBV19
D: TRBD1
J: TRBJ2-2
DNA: TGTGCCAGTAGTCCGGGACAGGGGGGTACCGGGGAGCTGTTTTTT
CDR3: CASSPGQGGTGELFF

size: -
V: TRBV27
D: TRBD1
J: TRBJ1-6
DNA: TGTGCCAGCAGTTTATCAGCAGGGGGCAATTCACCCCTCCACTTT
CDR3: CASSLSAGGNSPLHF

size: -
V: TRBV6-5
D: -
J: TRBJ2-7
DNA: TGTGCCAGCAGTTCGGGCAGGGGGGCCTTTGAGCAGTACTTC
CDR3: CASSSGRGAFEQYF

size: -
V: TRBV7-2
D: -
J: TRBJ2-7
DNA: TGTGCCAGCACCTGGACATTCTACGACGAGCAGTACTTC
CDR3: CASTWTFYDEQYF

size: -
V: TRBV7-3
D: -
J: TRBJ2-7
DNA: TGTGCCAGCAGCTTAACACACCTGCAGGGCTACGAGCAGTACTTC
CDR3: CASSLTHLQGYEQYF

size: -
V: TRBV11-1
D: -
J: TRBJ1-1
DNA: TGTGCCAGCAATCTGGAGATAACTGGGGACACTGAAGCTTTCTTT
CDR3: CASNLEITGDTEAFF

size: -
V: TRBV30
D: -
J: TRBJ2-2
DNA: TGTGCCTGGCGAGTAGGACAGTCAAACACCGGGGAGCTGTTTTTT
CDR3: CAWRVGQSNTGELFF

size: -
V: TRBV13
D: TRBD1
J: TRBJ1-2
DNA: TGTGCCAGCAGCTTGAGTTTGGGGAGCAGGGGGCCTCCGAATGGCTACACCTTC
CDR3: CASSLSLGSRGPPNGYTF

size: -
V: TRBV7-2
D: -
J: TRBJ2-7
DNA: TGTGCCAGCAGCTCTGAGATGGACACCAATATCGGCGGGCAGTACTTC
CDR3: CASSSEMDTNIGGQYF

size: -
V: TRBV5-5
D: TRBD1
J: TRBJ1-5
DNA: TGTGCCAGCAGCTTGGCGGCCGGGACAGGGAACCAGCCCCAGCATTTT
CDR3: CASSLAAGTGNQPQHF

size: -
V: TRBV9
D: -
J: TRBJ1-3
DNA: TGTGCCAGCAGAGATACAGGGTCTGGAAACACCATATATTTT
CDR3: CASRDTGSGNTIYF

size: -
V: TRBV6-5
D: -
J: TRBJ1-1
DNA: TGTGCCAGCAGTTACGGCTGGAGAGTGAACACTGAAGCTTTCTTT
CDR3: CASSYGWRVNTEAFF

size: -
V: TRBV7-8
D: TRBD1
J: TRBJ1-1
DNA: TGTGCCAGCAGCTTACGGGACAGCTACACTGAAGCTTTCTTT
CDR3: CASSLRDSYTEAFF

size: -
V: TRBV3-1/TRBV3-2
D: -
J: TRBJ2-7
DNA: TGTGCCAGCAGCCAACTGAGAGGGGACGAGCAGTACTTC
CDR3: CASSQLRGDEQYF

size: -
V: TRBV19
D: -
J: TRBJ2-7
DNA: TGTGCCAGTAGTAGGGCAGCCTACGAGCAGTACTTC
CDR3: CASSRAAYEQYF

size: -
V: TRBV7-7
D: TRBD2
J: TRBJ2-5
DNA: TGTGCCAGCAGCTCGGGACTAGCGGGGAGCGGGACCCAGTACTTC
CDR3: CASSSGLAGSGTQYF

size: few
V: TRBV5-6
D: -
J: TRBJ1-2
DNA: TGTGCCAGCAGCGATGTGGGGGAAGGCTACACCTTC
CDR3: CASSDVGEGYTF

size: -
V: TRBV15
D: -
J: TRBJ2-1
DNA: TGTGCCACCAGCAGAGCTCCCGGGACGCAGTTCTTC
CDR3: CATSRAPGTQFF

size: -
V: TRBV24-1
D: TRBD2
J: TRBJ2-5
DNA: TGTGCCACCAGTGCCGCGGGGGGCTTCCAAGAGACCCAGTACTTC
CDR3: CATSAAGGFQETQYF

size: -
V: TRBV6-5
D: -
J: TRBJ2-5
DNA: TGTGCCAGCAGTTACTCGAATCTCGTCGGGACCCAGTACTTC
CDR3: CASSYSNLVGTQYF

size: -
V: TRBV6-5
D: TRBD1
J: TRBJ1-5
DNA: TGTGCCAGCAGAGGGACAGGGCAAAATCAGCCCCAGCATTTT
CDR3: CASRGTGQNQPQHF

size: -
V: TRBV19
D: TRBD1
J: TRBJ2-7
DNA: TGTGCCAGTAGTGTTACTGGGACAGAGATCGCCGAGCAGTACTTC
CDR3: CASSVTGTEIAEQYF

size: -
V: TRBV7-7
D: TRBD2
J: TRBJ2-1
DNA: TGTGCCAGCAGCGGACTAGGGGACAATGAGCAGTTCTTC
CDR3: CASSGLGDNEQFF

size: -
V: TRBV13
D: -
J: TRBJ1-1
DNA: TGTGCCAGCAGCCATGCCCCGGGCACCAGGGGAGGGGGCACTGAAGCTTTCTTT
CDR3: CASSHAPGTRGGGTEAFF

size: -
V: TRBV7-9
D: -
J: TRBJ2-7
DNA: TGTGCCAGCAGCTTAGCCCGAGACGCATCCTACGAGCAGTACTTC
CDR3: CASSLARDASYEQYF

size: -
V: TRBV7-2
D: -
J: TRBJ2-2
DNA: TGTGCCAGCAGCTTCCGGGACCCAGGGAGCGCCGGGGAGCTGTTTTTT
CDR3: CASSFRDPGSAGELFF

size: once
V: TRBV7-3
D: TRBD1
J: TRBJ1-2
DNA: TGTGCCAGCAGCCCCGACAGGGGACAAGGCTACACCTTC
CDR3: CASSPDRGQGYTF